This T cell receptor beta chain was sequenced in a study of blood T cell repertoires in COVID-19. Looking at the study overall: Material from acute and convalescent COVID-19 was sourced from the United States, Italy and Spain.

Only a few counts were recorded for this clone. Original processing methods: Cell counts per sample came from amplifying reference gene primers. This table comes from immunoSEQ multiplex PCR, and its TCRdb copy is limited to in-frame clones, with some not included. Clonal size and the V and J genes are those of that table, whereas D and trimming came from the DNA. The sample shows more than 85,000 clones, about 75% of them seen only once. The CDR3 sequence is 13 residues long. V was shortened by 4 bases and J by 0 bases, with 10 bases between the two germline ends. Germline V gives CDR1 SQVTM, CDR2 ANQGSEA.

Sequencing input: peripheral blood. The chain is built from TRBV29-1 and TRBJ2-7, with D perhaps matching TRBD2 (6 bases). The source of this sequence is a woman between 65 and 79 years old with acute or convalescent COVID-19. The CDR3 nucleotides read TGCAGCGTTGGCGCGGGGTTCTCCTACGAGCAGTACTTC. Translated, it gives CSVGAGFSYEQYF.